Listed below are T cell receptor beta chains from one sample, sequenced in a study of T cells after yellow fever vaccination. TCRdb passed the 5' RACE reads through MiXCR, listing each CDR3 protein once. Of 250,000 or so distinct CDR3 sequences listed, about 7% are singletons. The starting material was CD4+ T cells sorted from PBMCs, obtained 15 days after the yellow fever booster vaccination. These receptor sequences come from a man in his thirties or forties who received the YFV17D yellow fever vaccine. Both conserved end residues are part of each CDR3. A D gene is named only where the DNA matches it firmly. The listing skips clone size in some rows; elsewhere it reads once, few, many or a size class.

>TRBJ2-7|13|TRBD1|-|TRBV29-1
CSVGDRGPSEQYF
TGCAGCGTTGGGGACAGGGGGCCCAGCGAGCAGTACTTC
>TRBJ2-5|12|-|many|TRBV12-3/TRBV12-4
CASSRGTETQYF
TGTGCCAGCAGTCGAGGGACGGAGACCCAGTACTTC
>TRBJ2-5|16|-|many|TRBV7-2
CASSLGAASNQETQYF
TGTGCCAGCAGCTTAGGGGCGGCCTCCAACCAAGAGACCCAGTACTTC
>TRBJ2-1|15|TRBD2|many|TRBV7-9
CASRKGLAAGNEQFF
TGTGCCAGCAGAAAAGGACTAGCGGCGGGCAATGAGCAGTTCTTC
>TRBJ2-1|17|-|-|TRBV5-6
CASSLVAGSRAYNEQFF
TGTGCCAGCAGCTTGGTGGCGGGGAGCAGGGCGTACAATGAGCAGTTCTTC
>TRBJ1-2|16|TRBD1|many|TRBV12-3/TRBV12-4
CASSLSTGQGALGHTF
TGTGCCAGCAGTTTATCCACGGGACAGGGGGCGCTTGGCCACACCTTC
>TRBJ2-7|12|-|-|TRBV29-1
CSVLGARNEQYF
TGCAGCGTTCTGGGGGCGAGAAACGAGCAGTACTTC
>TRBJ2-7|14|-|many|TRBV7-2
CASSLEGTIYEQYF
TGTGCCAGCAGCTTAGAGGGGACAATCTACGAGCAGTACTTC
>TRBJ2-6|17|-|few|TRBV5-1
CASSSLGDPSGANVLTF
TGCGCCAGCAGCAGCCTAGGGGATCCCTCTGGGGCCAACGTCCTGACTTTC
>TRBJ2-1|13|TRBD2|-|TRBV30
CAWSRLAGFEQFF
TGTGCCTGGAGTAGGCTAGCGGGATTTGAGCAGTTCTTC
>TRBJ2-7|17|-|few|TRBV30
CAWSVRATGIQAYEQYF
TGTGCCTGGAGTGTACGTGCTACCGGGATACAGGCCTACGAGCAGTACTTC
>TRBJ2-1|18|TRBD2|-|TRBV7-2
CASSLARRASGPYNEQFF
TGTGCCAGCAGCTTGGCGAGGAGAGCTAGCGGGCCCTACAATGAGCAGTTCTTC
>TRBJ1-2|14|-|-|TRBV5-1
CASSAGGRESGYTF
TGCGCCAGCAGCGCCGGGGGGAGGGAGTCTGGCTACACCTTC
>TRBJ2-7|17|TRBD2|many|TRBV7-2
CASSSTSTSGSLYEQYF
TGTGCCAGCAGCTCCACCTCGACTAGCGGGTCGCTCTACGAGCAGTACTTC
>TRBJ2-5|16|TRBD1|many|TRBV5-1
CASSLRQGSNQETQYF
TGCGCCAGCAGCCTGAGACAGGGCTCTAACCAAGAGACCCAGTACTTC
>TRBJ1-4|13|-|many|TRBV29-1
CSVLGSGNEKLFF
TGCAGCGTTTTAGGGAGCGGGAATGAAAAACTGTTTTTT
>TRBJ2-2|14|TRBD2|-|TRBV5-1
CASSRSGSNGELFF
TGCGCCAGCAGCCGTAGCGGGTCCAACGGGGAGCTGTTTTTT
>TRBJ1-5|14|TRBD1|few|TRBV6-1
CASSPGTANQPQHF
TGTGCCAGCAGTCCTGGGACAGCTAATCAGCCCCAGCATTTT
>TRBJ2-4|12|-|few|TRBV29-1
CSVSWGSDIQYF
TGCAGCGTTAGTTGGGGATCGGACATTCAGTACTTC
>TRBJ2-1|14|-|few|TRBV20-1
CSANQAQGYNEQFF
TGCAGTGCCAACCAAGCACAGGGTTACAATGAGCAGTTCTTC
>TRBJ2-2|16|TRBD2|many|TRBV7-2
CASSLLAETNTGELFF
TGTGCCAGCAGCCTCCTAGCGGAGACGAACACCGGGGAGCTGTTTTTT
>TRBJ2-2|14|-|-|TRBV21-1
CARGGGGAVGELFF
TGTGCCCGCGGGGGAGGGGGCGCCGTCGGGGAGCTGTTTTTT
>TRBJ2-3|15|-|many|TRBV12-3/TRBV12-4
CASILYGGSTDTQYF
TGTGCCAGCATTTTATACGGTGGGAGCACAGATACGCAGTATTTT
>TRBJ2-3|14|-|few|TRBV12-3/TRBV12-4
CASSSSDRKDTQYF
TGTGCCAGCAGTTCAAGCGACAGGAAAGATACGCAGTATTTT
>TRBJ1-1|12|-|-|TRBV20-1
CSARDRGRVGFF
TGCAGTGCTAGAGATAGGGGCAGGGTTGGTTTCTTT
>TRBJ2-7|16|-|-|TRBV7-8
CASSLRWTQDTYEQYF
TGTGCCAGCAGCTTACGCTGGACCCAGGATACCTACGAGCAGTACTTC
>TRBJ2-1|15|TRBD1|many|TRBV24-1
CATSWGTGGMGEQFF
TGTGCCACCAGTTGGGGGACAGGGGGCATGGGTGAGCAGTTCTTC
>TRBJ2-4|15|TRBD1|many|TRBV12-3/TRBV12-4
CASSPGDREGDIQYF
TGTGCCAGCAGTCCGGGGGACAGGGAGGGTGACATTCAGTACTTC
>TRBJ1-1|14|-|many|TRBV7-2
CASSVADLNTEAFF
TGTGCCAGCAGCGTCGCAGACCTGAACACTGAAGCTTTCTTT
>TRBJ1-2|16|TRBD1|-|TRBV6-1
CASSGNSGGLLYGYTF
TGTGCCAGCAGTGGGAACTCAGGGGGACTCCTCTATGGCTACACCTTC
>TRBJ2-7|13|-|few|TRBV7-9
CASSPRVLGEQYF
TGTGCCAGCAGCCCCCGGGTCCTGGGGGAGCAGTACTTC
>TRBJ2-5|15|-|-|TRBV4-3
CASSQDIAGQETQYF
TGCGCCAGCAGCCAAGACATCGCAGGTCAAGAGACCCAGTACTTC
>TRBJ2-6|15|-|few|TRBV5-1
CASSLSGIGANVLTF
TGCGCCAGCAGCCTCTCAGGGATAGGGGCCAACGTCCTGACTTTC
>TRBJ2-7|11|-|few|TRBV5-6
CASSSSIVQYF
TGTGCCAGCAGCTCGTCTATAGTGCAGTACTTC
>TRBJ2-1|14|TRBD1|many|TRBV12-3/TRBV12-4
CASSTLDRANEQFF
TGTGCCAGCAGTACACTGGACAGGGCCAATGAGCAGTTCTTC
>TRBJ1-2|14|-|few|TRBV24-1
CATSDFTVNYGYTF
TGTGCCACCAGTGATTTCACAGTGAACTATGGCTACACCTTC
>TRBJ2-5|18|TRBD2|few|TRBV4-2
CASSHPKGLAGELGTQYF
TGTGCCAGCAGCCATCCTAAAGGGCTAGCGGGAGAATTGGGGACCCAGTACTTC
>TRBJ1-5|13|-|few|TRBV7-9
CASSFGGRQPQHF
TGTGCCAGCAGCTTCGGGGGGCGTCAGCCCCAGCATTTT
>TRBJ2-1|16|TRBD2|many|TRBV4-3
CASSQTSGMGSNEQFF
TGCGCCAGCAGCCAGACTAGCGGGATGGGGAGCAATGAGCAGTTCTTC
>TRBJ2-2|12|-|-|TRBV20-1
CSAKAGPGELFF
TGCAGTGCTAAAGCCGGACCCGGGGAGCTGTTTTTT
>TRBJ2-5|15|-|few|TRBV20-1
CSPPLEYGEQGTQYF
TGCAGTCCACCCCTGGAGTATGGGGAGCAGGGGACCCAGTACTTC
>TRBJ1-1|23|TRBD1|few|TRBV29-1
CSVGWLYKAVTLWGQGTDTEAFF
TGCAGCGTTGGCTGGTTGTACAAAGCTGTAACATTGTGGGGACAGGGGACGGACACTGAAGCTTTCTTT
>TRBJ2-4|13|TRBD1|few|TRBV5-4
CASSSGQGYIQYF
TGTGCCAGCAGCTCCGGACAGGGTTACATTCAGTACTTC